This T cell receptor beta chain was sequenced in a study of T-cell reconstitution after alpha-beta-depleted transplantation in children. Worth noting for this clonotype: What it recognizes is unknown.

During its preparation, the TCRbeta library received unique molecular identifiers. TCRdb used MiXCR to reprocess the PCR reads, holding one entry per CDR3 protein. The sample has a few hundred thousand distinct CDR3 sequences, 25% to 30% seen once. CDR1 and CDR2 from the germline V gene are ENHRY and SYGVKD. The V segment lost 7 bases and the J segment 2 bases; nucleotides outside the gene matches: 7. This CDR3 has 15 residues. Study results and limitations: Newly produced T cells mostly provided counts and TCRbeta diversity after one year, as hyperexpanded clones declined.

The input for sequencing was PBMCs, taken before TCRalphabeta/CD19-depleted stem cell transplant. The sequence came from a boy under three years old with Wiskott-Aldrich syndrome, due to receive a stem cell transplant. The chain joins TRBV10-3 to TRBJ2-3; the match to TRBD2 covers 9 bases. CDR3 region: CAITTLAGNTDTQYF. In nucleotides, the CDR3 is TGTGCCATCACTACGCTAGCGGGGAACACAGATACGCAGTATTTT.